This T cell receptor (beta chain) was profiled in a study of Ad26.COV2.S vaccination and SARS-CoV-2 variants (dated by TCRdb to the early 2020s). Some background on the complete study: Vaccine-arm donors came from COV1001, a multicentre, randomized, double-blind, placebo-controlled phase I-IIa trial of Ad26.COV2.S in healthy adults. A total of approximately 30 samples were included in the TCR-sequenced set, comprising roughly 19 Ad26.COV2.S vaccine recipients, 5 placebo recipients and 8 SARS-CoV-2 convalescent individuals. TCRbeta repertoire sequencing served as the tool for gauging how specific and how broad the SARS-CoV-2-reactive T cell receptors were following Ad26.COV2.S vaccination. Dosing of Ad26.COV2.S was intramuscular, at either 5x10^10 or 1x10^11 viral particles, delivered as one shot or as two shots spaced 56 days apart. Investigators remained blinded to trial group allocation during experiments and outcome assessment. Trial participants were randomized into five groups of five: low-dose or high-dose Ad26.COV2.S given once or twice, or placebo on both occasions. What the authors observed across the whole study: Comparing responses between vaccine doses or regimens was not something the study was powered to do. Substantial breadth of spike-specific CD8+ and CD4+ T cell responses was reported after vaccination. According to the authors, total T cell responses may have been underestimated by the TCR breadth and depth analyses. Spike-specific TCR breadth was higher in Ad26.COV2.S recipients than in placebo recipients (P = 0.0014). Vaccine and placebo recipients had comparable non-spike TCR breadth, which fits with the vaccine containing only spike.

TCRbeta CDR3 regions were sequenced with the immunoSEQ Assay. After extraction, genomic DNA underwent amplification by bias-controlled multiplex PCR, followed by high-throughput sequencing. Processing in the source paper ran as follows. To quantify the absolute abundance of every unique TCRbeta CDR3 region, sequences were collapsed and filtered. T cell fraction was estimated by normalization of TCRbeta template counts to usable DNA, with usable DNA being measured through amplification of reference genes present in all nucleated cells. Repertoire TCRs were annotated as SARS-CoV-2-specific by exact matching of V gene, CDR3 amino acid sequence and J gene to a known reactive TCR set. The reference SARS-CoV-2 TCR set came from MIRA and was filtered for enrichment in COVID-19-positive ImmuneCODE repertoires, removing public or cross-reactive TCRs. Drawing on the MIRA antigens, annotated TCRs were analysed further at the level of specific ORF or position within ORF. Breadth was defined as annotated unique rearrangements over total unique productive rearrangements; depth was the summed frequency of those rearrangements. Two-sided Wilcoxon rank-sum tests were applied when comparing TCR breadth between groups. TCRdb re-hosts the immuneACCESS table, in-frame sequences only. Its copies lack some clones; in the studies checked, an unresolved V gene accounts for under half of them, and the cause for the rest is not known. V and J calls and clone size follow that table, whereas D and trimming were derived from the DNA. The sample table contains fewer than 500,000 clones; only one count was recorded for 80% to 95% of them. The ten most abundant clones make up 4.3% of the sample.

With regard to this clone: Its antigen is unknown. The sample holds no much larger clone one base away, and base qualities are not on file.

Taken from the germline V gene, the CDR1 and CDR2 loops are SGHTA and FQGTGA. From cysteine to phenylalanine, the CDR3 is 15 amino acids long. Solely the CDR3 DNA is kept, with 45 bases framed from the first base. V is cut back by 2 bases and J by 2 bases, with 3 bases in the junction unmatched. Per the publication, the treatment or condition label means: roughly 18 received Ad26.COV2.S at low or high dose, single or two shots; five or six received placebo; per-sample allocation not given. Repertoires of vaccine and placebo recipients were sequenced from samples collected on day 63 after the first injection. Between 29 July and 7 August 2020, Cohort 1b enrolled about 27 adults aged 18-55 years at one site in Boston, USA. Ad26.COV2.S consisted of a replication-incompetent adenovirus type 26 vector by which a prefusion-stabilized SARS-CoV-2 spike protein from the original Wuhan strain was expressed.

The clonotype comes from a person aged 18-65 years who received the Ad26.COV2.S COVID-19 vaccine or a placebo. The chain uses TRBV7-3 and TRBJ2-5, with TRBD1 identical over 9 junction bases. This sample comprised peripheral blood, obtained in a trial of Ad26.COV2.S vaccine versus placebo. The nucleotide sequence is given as TGTGCCAGCAGCTTATTTGGGACAGGGCAAGAGACCCAGTACTTC. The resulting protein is CASSLFGTGQETQYF. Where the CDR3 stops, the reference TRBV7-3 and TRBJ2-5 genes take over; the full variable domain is GAGVSQTPSNKVTEKGKYVELRCDPISGHTALYWYRQSLGQGPEFLIYFQGTGAADDSGLPNDRFFAVRPEGSVSTLKIQRTERGDSAVYLCASSLFGTGQETQYFGPGTRLLVL.